A selection of T cell receptor beta chains follows, all from one sample in a study of a mutant IDH1 vaccine in newly diagnosed glioma. The method was immunoSEQ multiplex PCR; TCRdb's version includes in-frame clones alone and lacks a portion of them. This sample carries around 15,000 clones, about 80% of them seen once, and the ten largest clones take 10%. The sequences come from PBMCs, collected from a glioma patient treated with radiotherapy, temozolomide or both. These receptors came from a man aged 40-55 years with glioma. Both conserved end residues are part of each CDR3. Each record gives: V gene, J gene, CDR3 protein.

>TRBV29-1|TRBJ2-1
CSVVWFTGQTYNEQFF
>TRBV2|TRBJ2-7
CASSEQPTSYEQYF
>TRBV7-9|TRBJ1-1
CASSRPQGKKNTEAFF
>TRBV6-1|TRBJ2-1
CASSVLNEQFF
>TRBV29-1|TRBJ2-1
CSVGLAGGGSYNEQFF
>TRBV5-6|TRBJ1-2
CASSLLGGMDGYTF
>TRBV6-1|TRBJ2-3
CASSLTRPSTDTQYF
>TRBV19|TRBJ2-1
CASSMSEYNEQFF
>TRBV25-1|TRBJ2-1
CASSEFSGQAYNEQFF
>TRBV28|TRBJ1-4
CASSFWGGEKLFF
>TRBV4-3|TRBJ1-2
CASSQQGGYGYTF
>TRBV30|TRBJ2-1
CAWSYGPGDEQFF
>TRBV11-3|TRBJ1-2
CASSLNRGRSGYTF
>TRBV7-8|TRBJ2-3
CASSLDQGLAGASDTQYF
>TRBV5-1|TRBJ2-2
CASSLSGGTNTGELFF
>TRBV7-2|TRBJ2-4
CASSSPDRGMNQYF
>TRBV7-8|TRBJ1-1
CASSLQGKNTEAFF
>TRBV6-5|TRBJ1-1
CASSQTLRTEAFF
>TRBV6-5|TRBJ1-1
CASSDAGTGNTEAFF
>TRBV4-1|TRBJ2-6
CASSQGQALSGANVLTF
>TRBV7-2|TRBJ2-2
CASSWTVTNTGELFF
>TRBV4-3|TRBJ1-2
CASSHGAGGGTGNNYGYTF
>TRBV6-1|TRBJ2-2
CASPGKGTGELFF
>TRBV5-6|TRBJ2-3
CASRARGAFTDTQYF
>TRBV5-6|TRBJ2-3
CASSLEGADTQYF
>TRBV7-7|TRBJ1-4
CAIWDRVLEKLFF
>TRBV2|TRBJ1-2
CASNPSGSQGGGYTF
>TRBV11-2|TRBJ1-1
CASSYTGAQPEAFF
>TRBV7-7|TRBJ2-3
CASSTGTASTDTQYF
>TRBV2|TRBJ2-2
CASKGQLVTGELFF
>TRBV6-4|TRBJ2-1
CASSEIQTGEQFF
>TRBV7-9|TRBJ1-2
CASSLAESDRTYGYTF
>TRBV5-6|TRBJ1-3
CASSSPTGFGNTIYF
>TRBV19|TRBJ1-2
CASTTGLANYGYTF
>TRBV19|TRBJ1-1
CASSDTGGTEAFF
>TRBV6-5|TRBJ2-1
CASSLNIYNEQFF
>TRBV6-1|TRBJ2-3
CASRDVTSGDTQYF